This passage covers 16 T cell receptor beta chains from one sample sequenced in a study of T cell responses to AZD1222 COVID-19 vaccine. Only in-frame clones appear in the TCRdb table, and some are missing; sequencing was by immunoSEQ multiplex PCR. This table has under 150,000 clones, 91% appearing once. The sequencing here drew on peripheral blood, taken on day 0 of AZD1222 vaccination. These receptors were collected from an adult in good health.

V usage is TRBV6-2 or TRBV6-3 and J usage is TRBJ2-7, with no clear D. Germline V lookup: CDR1 MNHEY, CDR2 SVGEGT. The CDR3 is 12 residues long. V lost 2 bases and J 4 bases, leaving 6 bases between the germline ends. CDR3 nucleotide sequence: TGTGCCAGCAGTTACGGGCTTTACGAGCAGTACTTC. This encodes CASSYGLYEQYF.

The genes are TRBV7-8 and TRBJ1-1, with a weak D call TRBD1 (5 bases). Germline-derived CDR1 and CDR2 are SGHVS and FQNEAQ. This CDR3 is built from 14 residues. V dropped 2 bases and J dropped 3 bases, with 10 bases sitting between them. The CDR3 nucleotides read TGTGCCAGCAGCTTACCAGGGTGGGACACTGAAGCTTTCTTT. It is translated as CASSLPGWDTEAFF.

The chain couples TRBV30 to TRBJ1-2, with D possibly matching TRBD1 (6 bases). The germline V gene encodes CDR1 GTSNPN and CDR2 SVGIG (reference sequence). The CDR3 has 13 residues. V was clipped by 2 bases and J by 4 bases, with 11 bases between them. This chain's CDR3 is CAWSRGGVYGYTF. CDR3 DNA sequence: TGTGCCTGGAGTAGGGGGGGCGTCTATGGCTACACCTTC. Drawing the rest from reference TRBV30 and TRBJ1-2, the complete variable domain is SQTIHQWPATLVQPVGSPLSLECTVEGTSNPNLYWYRQAAGRGLQLLFYSVGIGQISSEVPQNLSASRPQDRQFILSSKKLLLSDSGFYLCAWSRGGVYGYTFGSGTRLTVV.

The V gene is TRBV20-1, the J gene TRBJ2-1; D gene uncertain. Trimming removed 3 bases at V and 6 bases at J, with 9 bases between. The CDR3 extends over 12 amino acids. Per germline, CDR1 DFQATT and CDR2 SNEGSKA (reference sequence). CDR3 sequence (DNA): TGCAGTGCTAGTTCATATGGCAATGAGCAGTTCTTC. It codes for CSASSYGNEQFF.

The CDR3 region is CAISETDSLQETQYF. The CDR3 DNA reads TGTGCCATCAGTGAGACCGACAGCCTACAAGAGACCCAGTACTTC. The V call is TRBV10-3, the J call TRBJ2-5; maybe TRBD1 (5 bases). The length of the CDR3 is 15 residues. Deletions cut 2 bases from V and 2 bases from J, with 12 bases between. Germline loops: CDR1 ENHRY, CDR2 SYGVKD.

V and J are TRBV5-4 and TRBJ1-2; 8 positions agree with TRBD1. CDR1 SGHNT and CDR2 YYREEE come from the germline V gene (reference sequence). This CDR3 spans 15 amino acids. J gave up 5 bases and V 2 bases, and 8 bases lay outside the gene matches. Written as DNA, the CDR3 is TGTGCCAGCAGCTTCCCCGGGACAGGATTTTATGGCTACACCTTC. This encodes CASSFPGTGFYGYTF.

The CDR3 spells CASSLRPTGYQETQYF. For the CDR3, the DNA is TGTGCCAGCAGCTTACGACCGACTGGTTACCAAGAGACCCAGTACTTC. The genes are TRBV11-1 and TRBJ2-5; no firm D call. The CDR3 is 16 amino acids. The V gene lost 2 bases and the J gene lost 0 bases, with 13 bases spanning the gap. From germline, CDR1 is SGHAT and CDR2 FQDESV (reference sequence).

This clone appeared once. V usage is TRBV7-9 and J usage is TRBJ2-7, with TRBD1 identical over 7 bases. V shed 6 bases and J 0 bases; nucleotides not matched to a gene: 11. The CDR3 is 16 amino acids. Germline assignment: CDR1 SEHNR and CDR2 FQNEAQ (reference sequence). The CDR3 protein is CASRSDGRQGSYEQYF. CDR3 in DNA: TGTGCCAGCAGATCCGATGGGAGACAGGGCTCCTACGAGCAGTACTTC.

The rearrangement uses TRBV13 and TRBJ1-4, with 7 bases that match TRBD1. The CDR3 totals 15 residues. The ends lost 6 bases at V and 4 bases at J; junction bases unmatched: 8. The V gene's germline CDR1 is PRHDT and CDR2 FYEKMQ (reference sequence). The CDR3 is CASRGEGAFNEKLFF. As DNA, the CDR3 is TGTGCCAGCAGAGGCGAGGGGGCCTTTAATGAAAAACTGTTTTTT.

The V and J genes are TRBV7-6 and TRBJ1-3; D is undetermined. The CDR3 extends over 15 amino acids. Trimming left V 5 bases short and J 0 bases short, with 11 bases between. Germline values: CDR1 SGHVS, CDR2 FNYEAQ. CDR3 nucleotide sequence: TGTGCCAGCAGCGCGACATTGAGCTCTGGAAACACCATATATTTT. It is translated as CASSATLSSGNTIYF.

This chain links TRBV7-2 with TRBJ2-1; D may be TRBD1 (6 bases). The CDR3 sequence is 15 residues long. The germline V and J ends were trimmed by 0 bases and 7 bases, with 13 bases remaining between them. CDR1 is SGHTA, CDR2 FQGNSA, per germline. This chain's CDR3 is CASSLAARGVNEQFF. DNA for the CDR3: TGTGCCAGCAGCTTAGCTGCCAGGGGTGTAAATGAGCAGTTCTTC.

This chain uses TRBV12-3 or TRBV12-4 with TRBJ2-5; weak D call: TRBD2 (5 bases). V dropped 6 bases and J dropped 3 bases, with 11 bases sitting between them. The CDR3 loop spans 13 amino acids. The CDR3 DNA sequence: TGTGCCAGCAGACCTCCAGCGGAAGAGACCCAGTACTTC. As protein: CASRPPAEETQYF.

This clone occurred many times. This chain uses TRBV6-1 with TRBJ2-7; a weak D match, TRBD1 (5 bases). Germline V gene data show CDR1 as MNHNS and CDR2 as SASEGT. The CDR3 totals 13 residues. Trimming stripped 1 base from V and 3 bases from J, with 7 bases between. The CDR3 reads CASSEGTHYEQYF. DNA for the CDR3: TGTGCCAGCAGTGAAGGGACACACTACGAGCAGTACTTC.

The chain recombines TRBV9 with TRBJ1-4; 7 nucleotides align to TRBD1. This CDR3 has 15 residues. V was clipped by 4 bases and J by 4 bases; unmatched bases: 7. The germline gives CDR1 SGDLS, CDR2 YYNGEE. The CDR3 sequence is CASSLGQLVNEKLFF. The CDR3 coding sequence is TGTGCCAGCAGCTTGGGACAGTTGGTTAATGAAAAACTGTTTTTT.

The rearrangement joins TRBV7-2 to TRBJ1-5, with D possibly matching TRBD1 (5 bases). Trimming removed 5 bases from V and 5 bases from J, with 16 bases in between. The CDR3 extends over 15 amino acids. CDR1 is SGHTA and CDR2 is FQGNSA in the germline V gene. Here the CDR3 reads CASSPGGTWDQPQHF. CDR3 sequence (DNA): TGTGCCAGCAGCCCGGGGGGAACTTGGGATCAGCCCCAGCATTTT.

The chain links TRBV6-2 or TRBV6-3 to TRBJ2-3; 7 nucleotides agree with TRBD1. Per the germline V gene, CDR1 is MNHEY and CDR2 is SVGEGT. The V and J ends lost 2 bases and 2 bases, in that order; junction bases with no gene match: 7. This CDR3 contains 16 residues. CDR3 DNA: TGTGCCAGCAGTTACCCGGGACAGATTTACACAGATACGCAGTATTTT. This sequence encodes CASSYPGQIYTDTQYF.